Following are 30 T cell receptor beta chains from one sample sequenced in a study of blood T cell repertoires in COVID-19. Repertoires were generated with immunoSEQ multiplex PCR, while TCRdb's copy carries only in-frame clones and drops some. The sample has a few hundred thousand clones, around 83% seen once; the top ten hold approximately 1.4%. The specimen sequenced was peripheral blood. The source of these receptors is a middle-aged woman who had recovered from COVID-19.

About this clone itself: Other DNA sequences in this specimen translate into the identical CDR3. The genes are TRBV11-3 and TRBJ2-7, with TRBD1 identical over 8 bases. V shed 3 bases and J 3 bases; nucleotides not matched to a gene: 1. The germline gives CDR1 SGHNT, CDR2 YENEEA. This CDR3 has 13 amino acids. CDR3 nucleotide sequence: TGTGCCAGCAGCTTCGGACAGGGCTACGAGCAGTACTTC. Residues: CASSFGQGYEQYF.

This sequence joins TRBV19 and TRBJ2-2; TRBD2 matches 8 bases. CDR1 is LNHDA, CDR2 SQIVND, per germline (reference sequence). The V gene end was trimmed by 4 bases and the J gene end by 8 bases; junction bases not matched to a gene: 9. The length of the CDR3 is 15 residues. The CDR3 region is CASSSAGGPVGELFF. CDR3 coding DNA: TGTGCCAGTAGTAGCGCGGGGGGCCCTGTTGGGGAGCTGTTTTTT.

The CDR3 spells CASSLLTGSYGYTF. CDR3 coding DNA: TGTGCCAGCAGCTTACTGACAGGGAGCTATGGCTACACCTTC. This chain joins TRBV13 and TRBJ1-2; 7 nucleotides match TRBD1. Looked up from germline, CDR1 is PRHDT and CDR2 is FYEKMQ (reference sequence). V lost 2 bases, J lost 4 bases, and 4 bases stayed unmatched. CDR3 length equals 14 residues.

The DNA of the CDR3 is TGTGCCAGCAGCATACAAACCGGGACAGGGAATCTCAATGAGCAGTTCTTC. This encodes CASSIQTGTGNLNEQFF. The chain recombines TRBV21-1 with TRBJ2-1; the table's D gene call, TRBD1, was not cross checked with the DNA. TRBV21-1 is shown as a pseudogene. The CDR3 length is 17 residues.

This clone has only a few counts. The chain combines TRBV5-1 with TRBJ2-1; a possible D gene is TRBD1 (6 bases). This CDR3 comprises 15 residues. Germline V gene data show CDR1 as SGHRS and CDR2 as YFSETQ. Trimming shortened V by 0 bases and J by 3 bases, and 10 bases separated the two germline ends. The CDR3 bases are TGCGCCAGCAGCTTGGTTACGGACAGCTACAATGAGCAGTTCTTC. It encodes CASSLVTDSYNEQFF.

The chain joins TRBV7-3 to TRBJ2-5; 7 positions match TRBD2. The CDR3 has 16 residues. Germline lookup yields CDR1 SGHTA and CDR2 FQGTGA. V shed 5 bases and J 0 bases; nucleotides not matched to a gene: 9. The CDR3 nucleotides read TGTGCCAGCAGCCTAGTGGGAGGGACCAACCAAGAGACCCAGTACTTC. It yields the protein CASSLVGGTNQETQYF.

The V call is TRBV5-4, the J call TRBJ1-2; 7 bases map to TRBD1. The CDR3 runs to 16 residues. Trimming removed 3 bases from V and 3 bases from J; junction bases left unmatched: 11. Germline CDR1 reads SGHNT; CDR2 reads YYREEE (reference sequence). The CDR3 region is CASSSSGQRSYYGYTF. Written as DNA, the CDR3 is TGTGCCAGCAGCTCGTCGGGACAGAGATCTTACTATGGCTACACCTTC.

The V and J genes are TRBV4-1 and TRBJ1-2, with D possibly matching TRBD1 (5 bases). Germline V gene lookup returns CDR1 MGHRA and CDR2 YSYEKL. The V and J ends lost 2 bases and 5 bases respectively, with 9 bases between them. The CDR3 runs to 13 residues. This chain's CDR3 is CASSQIGDYGYTF. Here the CDR3 DNA reads TGCGCCAGCAGCCAAATAGGGGATTATGGCTACACCTTC.

The chain employs TRBV6-5 and TRBJ1-1; 8 nucleotides align to TRBD1. Germline assignment: CDR1 MNHEY and CDR2 SVGAGI. The V and J ends lost 2 bases and 13 bases, in that order; junction bases with no gene match: 12. This CDR3 has 14 residues. The CDR3 here is CASSYTTGGQVDFF. CDR3 nucleotides: TGTGCCAGCAGTTACACAACTGGGGGACAGGTTGATTTCTTT.

This clone was recorded once. This chain connects TRBV19 to TRBJ2-3; 7 positions match TRBD1. The CDR3 is 15 amino acids. Trimming removed 4 bases from V and 3 bases from J; junction bases left unmatched: 7. Looked up from germline, CDR1 is LNHDA and CDR2 is SQIVND (reference sequence). The CDR3 DNA follows: TGTGCCAGTAGTAATAACCCGACAGGGACAGATACGCAGTATTTT. It encodes CASSNNPTGTDTQYF.

Here the CDR3 DNA reads TGTGCCAGCTCACCCGGGACAGGGACTCGGATGACCCAGCATTTT. Its translation: CASSPGTGTRMTQHF. The chain employs TRBV18 and TRBJ1-5; TRBD1 matches 9 bases. The V gene's germline CDR1 is KGHSH and CDR2 LQKENI. There are 15 residues in the CDR3. V lost 3 bases, J lost 11 bases, and 11 bases stayed unmatched.

The chain couples TRBV18 to TRBJ2-7; D unclear. The length of the CDR3 is 14 residues. V gave up 0 bases and J gave up 5 bases, with 11 bases separating them. Germline V gene sequence: CDR1 KGHSH, CDR2 LQKENI. The CDR3 DNA is TGTGCCAGCTCACCACCTAGTGTCCCCAACGAGCAGTACTTC. It yields the protein CASSPPSVPNEQYF.

The rearrangement joins TRBV5-5 to TRBJ1-4, with TRBD1 matching 7 bases. J gave up 6 bases and V 3 bases, and 14 bases lay outside the gene matches. The CDR3 sequence is 17 residues long. Germline V CDR1 and CDR2: SGHKS, YYEKEE (reference sequence). CDR3 nucleotides: TGTGCCAGCAGCTCACTATCGACCGGAGGGGGCGATGAAAAACTGTTTTTT. This gives the protein CASSSLSTGGGDEKLFF.

A word on this clone: Other DNA sequences from this sample encode an identical CDR3 as well. The chain's CDR3 is CASSQGADYGYTF. The DNA for the CDR3 is TGTGCCAGCAGCCAGGGGGCGGACTATGGCTACACCTTC. The chain joins TRBV28 to TRBJ1-2, with 8 bases fitting TRBD1. The CDR3 is 13 residues long. V shed 6 bases and J 3 bases; nucleotides not matched to a gene: 3. Germline V gives CDR1 MDHEN, CDR2 SYDVKM.

This clone is a singleton in its sample. V gene TRBV5-4 combines with J gene TRBJ2-2; a weak D match, TRBD1 (5 bases). V was trimmed by 0 bases and J by 1 base, leaving 7 bases between them. This CDR3 region has 15 residues. CDR1 is SGHNT and CDR2 is YYREEE in the germline V gene (reference sequence). CDR3 DNA sequence: TGTGCCAGCAGCTTGGCACAGGAGAACACCGGGGAGCTGTTTTTT. This encodes CASSLAQENTGELFF.

This chain uses TRBV9 with TRBJ2-2, with TRBD1 matching over 7 bases. The CDR3 runs to 17 residues. The V gene end was trimmed by 4 bases and the J gene end by 10 bases; junction bases not matched to a gene: 19. Germline V gene sequence: CDR1 SGDLS, CDR2 YYNGEE. The CDR3 coding sequence is TGTGCCAGCAGCCCACCATTAGGGGGCGGCCGGGTATTGGAGCTGTTTTTT. It codes for CASSPPLGGGRVLELFF. The full variable domain, its missing parts supplied by reference TRBV9 and TRBJ2-2, is DSGVTQTPKHLITATGQRVTLRCSPRSGDLSVYWYQQSLDQGLQFLIQYYNGEERAKGNILERFSAQQFPDLHSELNLSSLELGDSALYFCASSPPLGGGRVLELFFGEGSRLTVL.

The chain couples TRBV3-1 (or the pseudogene TRBV3-2) to TRBJ1-1; no clear D. This CDR3 region has 14 residues. V was cut by 0 bases and J by 6 bases, with 11 bases left in between. Germline loops: CDR1 LGHDT, CDR2 YNNKEL (reference sequence). Here the CDR3 reads CASSQDTGFAEAFF. In DNA form, the CDR3 reads TGTGCCAGCAGCCAAGATACGGGGTTCGCTGAAGCTTTCTTT.

DNA of the CDR3: TGTGCCAGCACCCCAACCCCTAGCTACGAGCAGTACTTC. Protein product: CASTPTPSYEQYF. The chain uses TRBV28 and TRBJ2-7; D gene ambiguous. The germline gives CDR1 MDHEN, CDR2 SYDVKM. The CDR3 has 13 amino acids. The V end lost 7 bases, the J end lost 3 bases, and 13 bases lay between the germline ends.

The chain combines TRBV6-1 with TRBJ1-6; D possibly corresponds to TRBD1 (6 bases). The CDR3 is made up of 15 amino acids. Germline CDR1 reads MNHNS; CDR2 reads SASEGT. V gave up 3 bases and J gave up 10 bases, with 16 bases separating them. The CDR3 bases are TGTGCCAGCAGTGAGTACAGGGACCTGGGATCACCCCTCCACTTT. Its protein is CASSEYRDLGSPLHF.

V usage is TRBV10-3 and J usage is TRBJ1-4; 10 bases are a match to TRBD1. CDR1 is ENHRY and CDR2 is SYGVKD in the germline V gene. This CDR3 is built from 13 residues. V trimming: 11 bases; J trimming: 7 bases; junction bases outside the gene matches: 7. The CDR3 sequence is CAASGTGAEKLFF. For the CDR3, the DNA is TGTGCCGCCTCCGGGACAGGGGCTGAAAAACTGTTTTTT.

The genes are TRBV6-5 and TRBJ1-5; D is possibly TRBD1 (5 bases). Germline V gives CDR1 MNHEY, CDR2 SVGAGI. Trimming took off 7 bases at V and 6 bases at J, with 19 bases between the two ends. There are 15 residues in the CDR3. CDR3 residues: CASTTKGQGGQPQHF. CDR3 in DNA: TGTGCCAGCACCACCAAGGGGCAGGGAGGTCAGCCCCAGCATTTT.

V gene TRBV28 combines with J gene TRBJ2-6, with 7 nucleotides matching TRBD2. The trim removed 4 bases at V and 0 bases at J, leaving 6 bases unmatched. The CDR3 length is 17 residues. Germline CDR1 MDHEN, CDR2 SYDVKM. The CDR3 DNA is TGTGCCAGCAGTTGGGGGGGTACAAGCTCTGGGGCCAACGTCCTGACTTTC. As protein: CASSWGGTSSGANVLTF.

The rearrangement links TRBV28 to TRBJ2-2; D remains unclear. This CDR3 is 12 amino acids long. V lost 3 bases to trimming and J lost 6 bases, with 5 bases between them. CDR1 is MDHEN and CDR2 is SYDVKM in the germline V gene. DNA of the CDR3: TGTGCCAGCAGTTTGTCGGCCGGGGAGCTGTTTTTT. This codes for CASSLSAGELFF.

V is TRBV15 and J is TRBJ1-4, with D uncertain. CDR1 LNHNV and CDR2 YYDKDF come from the germline V gene (reference sequence). V lost 1 base and J 3 bases, leaving 6 bases between the germline ends. The CDR3 spans 14 residues. The CDR3 region is CATSRGGSNEKLFF. CDR3 sequence (DNA): TGTGCCACCAGCAGAGGAGGGTCTAATGAAAAACTGTTTTTT.

The chain employs TRBV20-1 and TRBJ1-2, with a weak D call TRBD1 (6 bases). The CDR3 consists of 11 residues. Germline V gives CDR1 DFQATT, CDR2 SNEGSKA (reference sequence). Trimming removed 5 bases at V and 8 bases at J, with 12 bases between. CDR3 loop: CSARGQTGYTF. The CDR3 DNA follows: TGCAGTGCTCGTGGACAGACCGGCTACACCTTC.

The rearrangement joins TRBV30 to TRBJ2-3; 11 nucleotides align to TRBD2. CDR1 and CDR2 from the germline V gene are GTSNPN and SVGIG (reference sequence). This CDR3 has 16 residues. Trimming at V came to 1 base and at J to 5 bases, leaving 8 bases not matched to a gene. The CDR3: CAWSGGLAGRGDTQYF. As DNA, the CDR3 is TGTGCCTGGAGTGGAGGACTAGCGGGCCGGGGAGATACGCAGTATTTT.

This chain links TRBV19 with TRBJ2-3, with TRBD2 matching over 10 bases. Per the germline V gene, CDR1 is LNHDA and CDR2 is SQIVND (reference sequence). The V gene end was trimmed by 5 bases and the J gene end by 2 bases; junction bases not matched to a gene: 4. The CDR3 consists of 15 residues. The CDR3 here is CASSLLAGFTDTQYF. The CDR3 DNA reads TGTGCCAGTAGTTTACTAGCGGGGTTCACAGATACGCAGTATTTT.

The rearrangement links TRBV6-1 to TRBJ1-2, with 7 bases fitting TRBD1. Per the germline V gene, CDR1 is MNHNS and CDR2 is SASEGT. CDR3 length equals 14 residues. V lost 2 bases and J lost 3; bases outside the gene matches: 3. CDR3 DNA sequence: TGTGCCAGCAGTGAACGGACAGGATACTATGGCTACACCTTC. This codes for CASSERTGYYGYTF.

This chain links TRBV28 with TRBJ2-7; 7 bases are a match to TRBD1. V lost 7 bases and J lost 2; bases outside the gene matches: 11. Per germline, CDR1 MDHEN and CDR2 SYDVKM. The CDR3 runs 15 residues. CDR3 in DNA: TGTGCCAGCACTCCCCGGAAGACAGGGCCCTACGAGCAGTACTTC. Translation: CASTPRKTGPYEQYF.

This chain connects TRBV5-4 to TRBJ1-2; D is ambiguous. CDR1 and CDR2 from the germline V gene are SGHNT and YYREEE (reference sequence). The CDR3 loop spans 15 amino acids. Trimming removed 3 bases from V and 2 bases from J, with 14 bases in between. The CDR3 loop reads CASSSPGGGNYGYTF. In nucleotides, the CDR3 is TGTGCCAGCAGCTCCCCCGGCGGAGGCAACTATGGCTACACCTTC.